The source of this TCR beta chain is a study of a mutant IDH1 vaccine in newly diagnosed glioma. Whole-study context: In some groups vaccination began 4-6 weeks post-radiotherapy; others received it with temozolomide. Sex distribution of treated patients was approximately 60% male and about 38% female; mean age was around 40 years. Visits V12 and V13 fell at weeks 35 and 47, respectively.

TCRdb keeps only in-frame clones here, not all; method: immunoSEQ multiplex PCR. The data contain around 30,000 clones, 80% to 85% of them singletons. Time point reported: week 47, end of study. In the vaccine, a single dose held 300 ug of the mutant IDH1 20-mer peptide, along with topical imiquimod. Diagnosis in the donors showed new WHO grade 3 or 4 astrocytomas that were IDH1-mutant and ATRX-lost. On this clone: The antigen is undetermined.

This TCR came from a young man with glioma. Source: PBMCs, taken from a glioma patient whose treatment included an IDH1 peptide vaccine.

CDR3 sequence (DNA): TGTGCCATCAGTGAGGAATGGTTGTACAGGCAATCCTACGAGCAGTACTTC. Translated, it gives CAISEEWLYRQSYEQYF. The V gene is TRBV10-3, the J gene TRBJ2-7, with D perhaps matching TRBD1 (5 bases). The CDR3 is 17 amino acids. Germline CDR1 is ENHRY and CDR2 is SYGVKD. V lost 2 bases and J 1 base, leaving 18 bases between the germline ends.